These 10 T cell receptor beta chains came from one sample sequenced in a study of regulatory T cells in long-lasting Graves disease. Investigators prepared the TCR beta libraries by applying iRepertoire HTBI primers and Arm-PCR of CDR3 regions. From the multiplex PCR reads, TCRdb called clonotypes with MiXCR, one entry per CDR3 protein. This table has over 400,000 distinct CDR3 sequences, 14% appearing once. Time point defined: newly diagnosed GD, antithyroid drugs for less than 3 months. Following extraction of RNA from PBMCs, that RNA was used to make the TCR library. These data also formed part of another study, on T cells in Graves' hyperthyroidism and ophthalmopathy.

The sequencing here drew on peripheral blood mononuclear cells (PBMCs), taken at new diagnosis, from a patient treated with antithyroid drugs. The receptors were gathered from a woman between 45 and 65 years old with Graves disease.

In this sample, this clonotype turned up a few times. The chain joins TRBV5-1 to TRBJ2-3; D perhaps matches TRBD2 (6 bases). V was clipped by 0 bases and J by 4 bases, with 12 bases between them. Germline values: CDR1 SGHRS, CDR2 YFSETQ. This CDR3 has 15 amino acids. The CDR3 loop is CASSLGSGEADTQYF. The CDR3 bases are TGCGCCAGCAGCTTGGGATCGGGAGAGGCAGATACGCAGTATTTT. Full variable domain (outside the CDR3, taken from reference TRBV5-1 and TRBJ2-3): KAGVTQTPRYLIKTRGQQVTLSCSPISGHRSVSWYQQTPGQGLQFLFEYFSETQRNKGNFPGRFSGRQFSNSRSEMNVSTLELGDSALYLCASSLGSGEADTQYFGPGTRLTVL.

This clonotype has just one count. This likely traces to a read error, being one base from a far larger clone. The V gene is TRBV6-2 or TRBV6-3, the J gene TRBJ1-2, with D maybe TRBD1 (5 bases). This CDR3 contains 14 residues. The germline V gene encodes CDR1 MNHEY and CDR2 SVGEGT. CDR3 loop: CASRPRDSGYGHTF. The DNA of the CDR3 is TGTGCCAGCAGGCCTAGGGACTCGGGCTATGGCCACACCTTC.

The rearrangement uses TRBV28 and TRBJ2-5; 9 bases match TRBD1. The CDR3 is 14 amino acids. Germline V gene lookup returns CDR1 MDHEN and CDR2 SYDVKM. The V gene end was trimmed by 3 bases and the J gene end by 4 bases; junction bases not matched to a gene: 3. The CDR3 region has the DNA TGTGCCAGCAGTTTCTCGGACAGGGGAGAGACCCAGTACTTC. Residues: CASSFSDRGETQYF.

J is TRBJ2-7 and V is TRBV3-1; TRBD1 is a possible D gene (5 bases). Trimming took off 3 bases at V and 6 bases at J, with 15 bases between the two ends. The CDR3 covers 14 residues. Germline-derived CDR1 and CDR2 are LGHDT and YNNKEL (reference sequence). The CDR3 DNA is TGTGCCAGCAGCCACCGAAGATCAGGGCTCGAGCAGTACTTC. This translates into CASSHRRSGLEQYF.

This clonotype has a count of ten or more. The chain has TRBV28 and TRBJ2-7; TRBD2 aligns across 8 bases. Germline V gene sequence: CDR1 MDHEN, CDR2 SYDVKM. J lost 4 bases, V lost 7 bases, and 12 bases had no gene match. The CDR3 is 15 amino acids. CDR3 residues: CASIPSGLGQYEQYF. The CDR3, as DNA: TGTGCCAGCATCCCCTCGGGACTAGGCCAATACGAGCAGTACTTC.

This clonotype was seen only a few times. The rearrangement uses TRBV20-1 and TRBJ1-5; 7 nucleotides agree with TRBD1. The CDR3 length is 18 residues. V was clipped by 0 bases and J by 0 bases; unmatched bases: 11. Per the germline V gene, CDR1 is DFQATT and CDR2 is SNEGSKA (reference sequence). The CDR3 nucleotides are TGCAGTGCTAGAGATCAAGGGGGCCTCCCTTATAGCAATCAGCCCCAGCATTTT. It yields the protein CSARDQGGLPYSNQPQHF.

At least ten counts were recorded for this clonotype. The V gene is TRBV7-9, the J gene TRBJ2-1, with a weak D call TRBD1 (7 bases). Germline-derived CDR1 and CDR2 are SEHNR and FQNEAQ (reference sequence). The CDR3 is 17 residues long. Trimming took 5 bases from V and 8 from J, leaving 25 bases between them. The chain's CDR3 is CASSPRGRDPRWDEQFF. DNA for the CDR3: TGTGCCAGCAGCCCGAGGGGGCGGGACCCCAGGTGGGATGAGCAGTTCTTC. Based on the CDR3 plus reference TRBV7-9 and TRBJ2-1, the full variable domain is DTGVSQNPRHKITKRGQNVTFRCDPISEHNRLYWYRQTLGQGPEFLTYFQNEAQLEKSRLLSDRFSAERPKGSFSTLEIQRTEQGDSAMYLCASSPRGRDPRWDEQFFGPGTRLTVL.

The CDR3 sequence is CASSPTGGLRAFF. In DNA form, the CDR3 reads TGTGCCAGCAGCCCTACAGGCGGACTTCGGGCTTTCTTT. This chain links TRBV7-9 with TRBJ1-1, with D perhaps TRBD1 (5 bases). With 5 bases removed from V and 11 bases from J, the gap between germline ends came to 18 bases. The CDR3 is 13 residues long. In germline, CDR1 is SEHNR, CDR2 FQNEAQ (reference sequence).

This clonotype was seen many times. The chain recombines TRBV18 with TRBJ2-5; D gene unclear. This CDR3 is 15 amino acids long. The ends were cut back, 3 bases at V and 4 bases at J, with 15 bases in the middle. The germline gives CDR1 KGHSH, CDR2 LQKENI. CDR3 loop: CASSPPGVSRETQYF. The CDR3 DNA sequence: TGTGCCAGCTCACCTCCCGGCGTCTCAAGAGAGACCCAGTACTTC.

This clonotype has only a few counts. The rearrangement joins TRBV5-1 to TRBJ2-6; D gene ambiguous. CDR3 length: 15 residues. Per the germline V gene, CDR1 is SGHRS and CDR2 is YFSETQ. V lost 6 bases to trimming and J lost 2 bases, with 12 bases between them. CDR3 nucleotide sequence: TGCGCCAGCACCTTCCGAGGTCCTGGGGCCAACGTCCTGACTTTC. It yields the protein CASTFRGPGANVLTF.